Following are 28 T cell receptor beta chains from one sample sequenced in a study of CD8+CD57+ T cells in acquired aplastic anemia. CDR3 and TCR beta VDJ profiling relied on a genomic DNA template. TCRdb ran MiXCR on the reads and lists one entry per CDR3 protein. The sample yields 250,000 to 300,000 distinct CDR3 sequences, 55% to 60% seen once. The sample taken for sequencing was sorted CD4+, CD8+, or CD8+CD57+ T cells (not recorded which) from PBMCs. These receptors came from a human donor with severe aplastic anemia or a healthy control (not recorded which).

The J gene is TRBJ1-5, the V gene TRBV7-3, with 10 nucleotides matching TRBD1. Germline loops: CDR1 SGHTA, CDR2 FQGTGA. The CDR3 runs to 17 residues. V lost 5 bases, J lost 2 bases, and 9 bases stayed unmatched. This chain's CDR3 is CASSNLGGQGRNQPQHF. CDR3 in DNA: TGTGCCAGCAGCAACCTAGGGGGACAGGGGCGCAATCAGCCCCAGCATTTT.

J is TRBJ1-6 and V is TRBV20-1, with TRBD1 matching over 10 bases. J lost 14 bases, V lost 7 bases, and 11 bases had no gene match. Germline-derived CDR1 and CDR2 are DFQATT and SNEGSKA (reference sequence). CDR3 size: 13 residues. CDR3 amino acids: CSVRRDRGPTLHF. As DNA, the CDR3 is TGCAGTGTTCGCCGGGACAGGGGTCCCACCCTCCACTTT.

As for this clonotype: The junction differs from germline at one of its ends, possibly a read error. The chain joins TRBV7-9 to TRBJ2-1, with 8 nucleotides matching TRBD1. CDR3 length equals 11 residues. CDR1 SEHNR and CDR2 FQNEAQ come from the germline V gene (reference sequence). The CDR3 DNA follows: TGTGCCGGCAGGATTCCGGGACAGGAGTTCTTC. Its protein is CAGRIPGQEFF. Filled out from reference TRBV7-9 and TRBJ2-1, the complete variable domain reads DTGVSQNPRHKITKRGQNVTFRCDPISEHNRLYWYRQTLGQGPEFLTYFQNEAQLEKSRLLSDRFSAERPKGSFSTLEIQRTEQGDSAMYLCAGRIPGQEFFGPGTRLTVL.

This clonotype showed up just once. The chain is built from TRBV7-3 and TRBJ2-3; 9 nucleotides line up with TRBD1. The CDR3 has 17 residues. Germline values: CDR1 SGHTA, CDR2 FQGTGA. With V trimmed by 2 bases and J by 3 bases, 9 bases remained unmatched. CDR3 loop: CASSLAGTGSGTDTQYF. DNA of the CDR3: TGTGCCAGCAGCTTAGCGGGGACAGGGTCGGGGACAGATACGCAGTATTTT.

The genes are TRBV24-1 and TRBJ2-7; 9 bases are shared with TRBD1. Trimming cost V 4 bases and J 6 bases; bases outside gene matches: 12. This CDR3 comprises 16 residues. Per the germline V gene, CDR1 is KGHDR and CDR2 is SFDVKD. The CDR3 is CATSDHGTGISSEQYF. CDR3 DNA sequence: TGTGCCACCAGTGACCACGGGACAGGGATCTCCAGCGAGCAGTACTTC.

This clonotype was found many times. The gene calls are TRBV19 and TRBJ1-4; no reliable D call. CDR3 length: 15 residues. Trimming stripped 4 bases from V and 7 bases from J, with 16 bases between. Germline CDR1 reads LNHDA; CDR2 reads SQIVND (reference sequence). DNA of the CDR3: TGTGCCAGTAGTACCCGGCATCTATGGACTGAAAAACTGTTTTTT. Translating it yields CASSTRHLWTEKLFF. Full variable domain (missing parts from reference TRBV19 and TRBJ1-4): DGGITQSPKYLFRKEGQNVTLSCEQNLNHDAMYWYRQDPGQGLRLIYYSQIVNDFQKGDIAEGYSVSREKKESFPLTVTSAQKNPTAFYLCASSTRHLWTEKLFFGSGTQLSVL.

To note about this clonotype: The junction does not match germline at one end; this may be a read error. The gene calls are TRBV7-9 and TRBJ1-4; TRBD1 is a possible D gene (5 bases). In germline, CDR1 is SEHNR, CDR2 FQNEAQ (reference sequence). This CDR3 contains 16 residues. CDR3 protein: CASSLGGVGTNEKLFF. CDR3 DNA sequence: TGTGCCAGCAGCTTAGGGGGCGTGGGAACTAATGAAAAGCTGTTTTTT.

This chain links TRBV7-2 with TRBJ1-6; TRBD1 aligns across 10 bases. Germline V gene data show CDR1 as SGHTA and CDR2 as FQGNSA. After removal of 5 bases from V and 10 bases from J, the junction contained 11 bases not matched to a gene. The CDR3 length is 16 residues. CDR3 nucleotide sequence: TGTGCCAGCAGCCTACTGACAGGGACAGGGGCCTCACCCCTCCACTTT. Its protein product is CASSLLTGTGASPLHF.

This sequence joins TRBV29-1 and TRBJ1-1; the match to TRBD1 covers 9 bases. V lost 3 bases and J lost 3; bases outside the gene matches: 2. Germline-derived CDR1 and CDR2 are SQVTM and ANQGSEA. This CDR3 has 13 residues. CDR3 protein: CSVERTGDTEAFF. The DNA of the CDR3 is TGCAGCGTTGAGAGGACAGGGGACACTGAAGCTTTCTTT.

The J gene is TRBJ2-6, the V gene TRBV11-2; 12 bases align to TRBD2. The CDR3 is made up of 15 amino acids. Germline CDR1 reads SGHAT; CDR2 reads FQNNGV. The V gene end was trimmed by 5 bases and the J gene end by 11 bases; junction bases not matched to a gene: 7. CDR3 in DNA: TGTGCCAGCAGCCAAGGACTAGCGGGGACCTACGTCCTGACTTTC. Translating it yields CASSQGLAGTYVLTF.

CDR3 in DNA: TGCAGCTTGTTCGGGGGCCCACAAGAGACCCAGTACTTC. Translated, it gives CSLFGGPQETQYF. The rearrangement joins TRBV29-1 to TRBJ2-5; the D gene could be TRBD1 or TRBD2 (6 bases each). The V gene lost 8 bases and the J gene lost 2 bases, with 15 bases spanning the gap. Germline V lookup: CDR1 SQVTM, CDR2 ANQGSEA. This CDR3 region has 13 residues.

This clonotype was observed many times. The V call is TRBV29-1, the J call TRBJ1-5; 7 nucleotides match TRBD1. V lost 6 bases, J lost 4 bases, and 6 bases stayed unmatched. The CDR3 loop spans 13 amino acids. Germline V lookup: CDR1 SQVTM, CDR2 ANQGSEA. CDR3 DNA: TGCAGCGTGACAGGGACGGGTAATCAGCCCCAGCATTTT. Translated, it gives CSVTGTGNQPQHF.

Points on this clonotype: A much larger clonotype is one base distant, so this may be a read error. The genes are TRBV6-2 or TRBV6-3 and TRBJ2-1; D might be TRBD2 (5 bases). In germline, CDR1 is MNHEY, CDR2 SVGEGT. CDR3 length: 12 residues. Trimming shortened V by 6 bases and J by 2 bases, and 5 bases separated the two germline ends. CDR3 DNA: TGTGCCAGCAGGCGGGCCTACAATGAGCAGTTCTTC. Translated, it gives CASRRAYNEQFF.

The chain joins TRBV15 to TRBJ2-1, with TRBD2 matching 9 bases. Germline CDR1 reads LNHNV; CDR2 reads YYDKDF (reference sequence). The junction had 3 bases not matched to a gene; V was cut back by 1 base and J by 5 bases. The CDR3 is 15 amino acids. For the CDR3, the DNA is TGTGCCACCAGCAGAGTCCGACTAGCGGACAATGAGCAGTTCTTC. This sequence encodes CATSRVRLADNEQFF.

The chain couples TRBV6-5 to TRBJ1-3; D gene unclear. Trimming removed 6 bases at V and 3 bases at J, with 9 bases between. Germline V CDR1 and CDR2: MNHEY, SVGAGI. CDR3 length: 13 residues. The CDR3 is CASRVGNGNTIYF. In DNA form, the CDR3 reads TGTGCCAGCAGAGTGGGCAATGGAAACACCATATATTTT.

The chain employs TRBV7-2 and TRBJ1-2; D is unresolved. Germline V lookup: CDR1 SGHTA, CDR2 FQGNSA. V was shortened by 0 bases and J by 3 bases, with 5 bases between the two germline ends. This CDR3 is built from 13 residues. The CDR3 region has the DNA TGTGCCAGCAGCTTAGCCTATCACTATGGCTACACCTTC. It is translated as CASSLAYHYGYTF.

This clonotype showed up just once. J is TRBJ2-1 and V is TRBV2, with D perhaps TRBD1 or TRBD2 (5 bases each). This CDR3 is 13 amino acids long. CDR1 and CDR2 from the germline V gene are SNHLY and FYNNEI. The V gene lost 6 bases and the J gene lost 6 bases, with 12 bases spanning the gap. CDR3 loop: CASREGLGNEQFF. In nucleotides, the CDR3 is TGTGCCAGCAGAGAGGGGCTAGGCAATGAGCAGTTCTTC.

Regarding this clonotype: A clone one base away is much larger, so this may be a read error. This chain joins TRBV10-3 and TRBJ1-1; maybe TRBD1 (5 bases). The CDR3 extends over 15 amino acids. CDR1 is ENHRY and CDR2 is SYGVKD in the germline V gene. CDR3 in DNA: TGTGCCATCAGTGAGCCGACAGAGCCGAACGCTGAAGCTTTCTTT. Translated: CAISEPTEPNAEAFF.

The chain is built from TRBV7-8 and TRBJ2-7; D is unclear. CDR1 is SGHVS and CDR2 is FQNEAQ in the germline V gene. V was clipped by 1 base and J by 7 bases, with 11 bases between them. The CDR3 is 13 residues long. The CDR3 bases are TGTGCCAGCAGCTTAGGTCCACGGGTTGAGCAGTACTTC. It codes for CASSLGPRVEQYF. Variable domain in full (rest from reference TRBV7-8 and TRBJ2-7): GAGVSQSPRYKVAKRGQDVALRCDPISGHVSLFWYQQALGQGPEFLTYFQNEAQLDKSGLPSDRFFAERPEGSVSTLKIQRTQQEDSAVYLCASSLGPRVEQYFGPGTRLTVT.

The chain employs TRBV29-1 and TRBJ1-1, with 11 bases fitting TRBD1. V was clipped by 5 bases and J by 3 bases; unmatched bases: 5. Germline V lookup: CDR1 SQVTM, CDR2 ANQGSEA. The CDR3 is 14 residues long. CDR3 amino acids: CSVHGQGADTEAFF. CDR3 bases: TGCAGCGTTCATGGACAGGGGGCGGACACTGAAGCTTTCTTT.

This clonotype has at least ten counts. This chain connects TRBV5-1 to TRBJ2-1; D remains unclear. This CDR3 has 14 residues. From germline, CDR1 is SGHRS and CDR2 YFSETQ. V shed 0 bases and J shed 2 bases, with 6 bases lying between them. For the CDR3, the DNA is TGCGCCAGCAGCTTGGAACGGACCTACAATGAGCAGTTCTTC. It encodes CASSLERTYNEQFF.

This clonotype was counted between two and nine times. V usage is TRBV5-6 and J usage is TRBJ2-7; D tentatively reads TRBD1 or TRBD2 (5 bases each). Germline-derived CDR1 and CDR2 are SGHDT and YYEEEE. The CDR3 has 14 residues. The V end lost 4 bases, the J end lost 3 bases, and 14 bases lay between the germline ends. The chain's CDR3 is CASSLRDGGYEQYF. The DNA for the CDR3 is TGTGCCAGCAGCCTCCGGGACGGAGGCTACGAGCAGTACTTC.

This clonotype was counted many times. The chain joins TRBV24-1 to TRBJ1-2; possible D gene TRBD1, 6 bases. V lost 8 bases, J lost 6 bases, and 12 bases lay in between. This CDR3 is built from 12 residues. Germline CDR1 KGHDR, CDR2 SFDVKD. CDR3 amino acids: CATIQGLHGYTF. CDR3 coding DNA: TGTGCCACCATCCAGGGGTTACATGGCTACACCTTC.

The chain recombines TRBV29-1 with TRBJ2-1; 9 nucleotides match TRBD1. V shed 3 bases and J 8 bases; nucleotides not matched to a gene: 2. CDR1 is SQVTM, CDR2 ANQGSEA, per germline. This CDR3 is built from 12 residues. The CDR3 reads CSVDDRGYEQFF. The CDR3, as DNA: TGCAGCGTTGATGACAGGGGGTATGAGCAGTTCTTC.

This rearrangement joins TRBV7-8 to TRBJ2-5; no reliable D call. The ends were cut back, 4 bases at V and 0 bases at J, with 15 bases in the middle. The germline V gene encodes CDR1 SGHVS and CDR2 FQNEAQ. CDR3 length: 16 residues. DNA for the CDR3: TGTGCCAGCAGCTCCGCGAGGATTAGATACCAAGAGACCCAGTACTTC. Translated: CASSSARIRYQETQYF.

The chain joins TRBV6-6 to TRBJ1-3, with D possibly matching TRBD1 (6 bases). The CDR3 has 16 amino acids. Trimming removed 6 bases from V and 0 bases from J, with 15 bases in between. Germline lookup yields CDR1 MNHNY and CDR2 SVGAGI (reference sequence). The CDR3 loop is CASRDRTVDSGNTIYF. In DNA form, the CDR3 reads TGTGCCAGCAGAGACAGGACAGTGGACTCTGGAAACACCATATATTTT.

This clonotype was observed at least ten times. CDR3 sequence (DNA): TGTGCCATCCGGTGGGCGTCGAACACTGAAGCTTTCTTT. Translating gives CAIRWASNTEAFF. V usage is TRBV6-6 and J usage is TRBJ1-1; no reliable D call. Germline assignment: CDR1 MNHNY and CDR2 SVGAGI (reference sequence). V gave up 10 bases and J gave up 1 base, with 13 bases separating them. The CDR3 loop spans 13 amino acids.

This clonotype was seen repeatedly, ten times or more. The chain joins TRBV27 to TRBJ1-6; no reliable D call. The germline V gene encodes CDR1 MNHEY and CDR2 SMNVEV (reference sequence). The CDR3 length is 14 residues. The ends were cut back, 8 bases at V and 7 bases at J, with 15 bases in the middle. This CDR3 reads CASRVGSSNSPLHF. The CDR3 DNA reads TGTGCCAGCCGAGTGGGGTCTTCAAATTCACCCCTCCACTTT.